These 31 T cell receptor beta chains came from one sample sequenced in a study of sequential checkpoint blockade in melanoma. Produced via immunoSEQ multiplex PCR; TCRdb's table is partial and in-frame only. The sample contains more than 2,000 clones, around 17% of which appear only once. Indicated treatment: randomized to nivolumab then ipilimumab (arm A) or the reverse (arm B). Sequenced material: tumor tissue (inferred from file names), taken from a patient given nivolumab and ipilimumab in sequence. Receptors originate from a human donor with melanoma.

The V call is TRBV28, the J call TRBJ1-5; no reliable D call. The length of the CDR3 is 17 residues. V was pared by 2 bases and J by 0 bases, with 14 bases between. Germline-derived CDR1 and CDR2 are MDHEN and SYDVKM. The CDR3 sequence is CASSLAPADISNQPQHF. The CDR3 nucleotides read TGTGCCAGCAGTTTAGCCCCCGCCGATATTAGCAATCAGCCCCAGCATTTT. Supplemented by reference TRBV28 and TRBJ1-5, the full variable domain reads DVKVTQSSRYLVKRTGEKVFLECVQDMDHENMFWYRQDPGLGLRLIYFSYDVKMKEKGDIPEGYSVSREKKERFSLILESASTNQTSMYLCASSLAPADISNQPQHFGDGTRLSIL.

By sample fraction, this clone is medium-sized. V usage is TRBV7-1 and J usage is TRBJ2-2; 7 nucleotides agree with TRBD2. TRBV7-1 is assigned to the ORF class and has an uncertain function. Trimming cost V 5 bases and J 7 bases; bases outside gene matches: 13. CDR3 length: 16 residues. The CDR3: CASSPRGGGSGGELFF. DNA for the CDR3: TGTGCCAGCAGCCCCCGCGGGGGAGGTTCCGGCGGGGAGCTGTTTTTT.

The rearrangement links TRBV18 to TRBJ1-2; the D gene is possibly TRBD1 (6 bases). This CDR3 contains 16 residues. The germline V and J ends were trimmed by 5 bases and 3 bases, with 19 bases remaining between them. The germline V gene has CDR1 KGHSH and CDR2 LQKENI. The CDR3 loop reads CASSFLRGLRDYGYTF. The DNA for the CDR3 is TGTGCCAGCTCATTTCTCAGGGGCCTTCGAGACTATGGCTACACCTTC. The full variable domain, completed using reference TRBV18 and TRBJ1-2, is NAGVMQNPRHLVRRRGQEARLRCSPMKGHSHVYWYRQLPEEGLKFMVYLQKENIIDESGMPKERFSAEFPKEGPSILRIQQVVRGDSAAYFCASSFLRGLRDYGYTFGSGTRLTVV.

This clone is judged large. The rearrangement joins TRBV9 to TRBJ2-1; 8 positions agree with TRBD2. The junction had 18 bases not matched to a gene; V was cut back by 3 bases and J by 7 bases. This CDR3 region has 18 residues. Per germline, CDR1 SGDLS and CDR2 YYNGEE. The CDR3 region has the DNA TGTGCCAGCAGCGCCCGAGATACCATAGCGGGGAGTAAGAATGAGCAGTTCTTC. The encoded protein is CASSARDTIAGSKNEQFF.

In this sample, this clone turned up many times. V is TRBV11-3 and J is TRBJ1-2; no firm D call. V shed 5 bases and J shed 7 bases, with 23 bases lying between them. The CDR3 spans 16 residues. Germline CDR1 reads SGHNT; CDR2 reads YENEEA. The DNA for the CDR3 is TGTGCCAGCAGCCAAGCAGTCATGGGGTTTGCAGGTGGCTACACCTTC. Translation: CASSQAVMGFAGGYTF.

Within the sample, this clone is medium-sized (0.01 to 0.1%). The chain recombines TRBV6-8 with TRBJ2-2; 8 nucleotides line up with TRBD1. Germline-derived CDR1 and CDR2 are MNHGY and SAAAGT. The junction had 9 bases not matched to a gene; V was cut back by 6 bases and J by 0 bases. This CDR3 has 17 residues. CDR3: CASRATGAAPNTGELFF. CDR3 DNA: TGTGCCAGCAGGGCGACAGGGGCGGCCCCGAACACCGGGGAGCTGTTTTTT.

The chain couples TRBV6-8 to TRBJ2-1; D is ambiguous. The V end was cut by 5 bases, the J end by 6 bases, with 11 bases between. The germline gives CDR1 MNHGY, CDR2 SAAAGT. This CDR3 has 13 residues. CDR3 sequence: CASSVSIGNEQFF. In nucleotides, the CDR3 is TGTGCCAGCAGTGTTTCCATAGGCAATGAGCAGTTCTTC.

For the CDR3, the DNA is TGTGCCAGCAGCTTTTTAGCGGGGAGCACAGATACGCAGTATTTT. Protein product: CASSFLAGSTDTQYF. V usage is TRBV9 and J usage is TRBJ2-3, with 8 bases that match TRBD2. With V trimmed by 4 bases and J by 0 bases, 4 bases remained unmatched. The CDR3 length is 15 residues. Per germline, CDR1 SGDLS and CDR2 YYNGEE.

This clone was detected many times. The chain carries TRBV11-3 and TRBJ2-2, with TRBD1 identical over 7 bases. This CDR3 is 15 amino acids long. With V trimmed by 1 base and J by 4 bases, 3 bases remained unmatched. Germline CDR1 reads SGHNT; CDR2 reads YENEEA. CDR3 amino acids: CASSLGQGRTGELFF. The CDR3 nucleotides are TGTGCCAGCAGCTTAGGACAGGGTCGCACCGGGGAGCTGTTTTTT.

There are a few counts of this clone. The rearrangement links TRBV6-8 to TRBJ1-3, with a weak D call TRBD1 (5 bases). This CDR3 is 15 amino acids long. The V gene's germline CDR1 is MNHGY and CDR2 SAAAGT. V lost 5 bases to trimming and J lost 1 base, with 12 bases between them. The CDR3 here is CASSANRPSGNTIYF. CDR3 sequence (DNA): TGTGCCAGCAGTGCCAACAGGCCATCTGGAAACACCATATATTTT.

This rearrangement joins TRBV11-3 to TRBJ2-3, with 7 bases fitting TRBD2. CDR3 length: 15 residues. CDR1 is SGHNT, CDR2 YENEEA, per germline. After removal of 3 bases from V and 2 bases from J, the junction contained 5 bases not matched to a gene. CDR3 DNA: TGTGCCAGCAGCTTGGCTAGCGGTAACACAGATACGCAGTATTTT. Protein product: CASSLASGNTDTQYF.

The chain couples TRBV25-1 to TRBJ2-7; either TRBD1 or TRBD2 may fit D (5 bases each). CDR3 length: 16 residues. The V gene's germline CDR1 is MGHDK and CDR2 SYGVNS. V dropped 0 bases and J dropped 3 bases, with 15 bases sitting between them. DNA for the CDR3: TGTGCCAGCAGTGAATATAACTACAGGACTTTCTACGAGCAGTACGTC. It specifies CASSEYNYRTFYEQYV.

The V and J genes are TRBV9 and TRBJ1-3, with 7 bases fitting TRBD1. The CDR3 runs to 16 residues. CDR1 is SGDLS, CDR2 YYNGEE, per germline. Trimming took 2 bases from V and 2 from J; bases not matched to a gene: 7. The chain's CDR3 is CASSVTGLDAGNTIYF. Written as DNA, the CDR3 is TGTGCCAGCAGCGTGACAGGGCTGGACGCTGGAAACACCATATATTTT.

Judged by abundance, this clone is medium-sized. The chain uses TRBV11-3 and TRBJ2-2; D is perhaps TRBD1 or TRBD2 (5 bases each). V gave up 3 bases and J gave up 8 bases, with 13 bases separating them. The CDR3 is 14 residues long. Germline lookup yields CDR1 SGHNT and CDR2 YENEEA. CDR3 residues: CASSLEPGPGELFF. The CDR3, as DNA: TGTGCCAGCAGCTTGGAGCCGGGACCTGGGGAGCTGTTTTTT. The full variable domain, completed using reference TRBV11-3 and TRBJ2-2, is EAGVVQSPRYKIIEKKQPVAFWCNPISGHNTLYWYLQNLGQGPELLIRYENEEAVDDSQLPKDRFSAERLKGVDSTLKIQPAELGDSAVYLCASSLEPGPGELFFGEGSRLTVL.

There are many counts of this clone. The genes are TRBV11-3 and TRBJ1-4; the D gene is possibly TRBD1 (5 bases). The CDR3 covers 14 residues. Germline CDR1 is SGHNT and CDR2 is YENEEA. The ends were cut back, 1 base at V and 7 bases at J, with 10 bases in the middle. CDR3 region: CASSLVGEGEKLFF. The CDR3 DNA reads TGTGCCAGCAGCTTAGTAGGGGAGGGTGAAAAACTGTTTTTT. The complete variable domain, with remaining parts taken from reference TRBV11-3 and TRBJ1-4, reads EAGVVQSPRYKIIEKKQPVAFWCNPISGHNTLYWYLQNLGQGPELLIRYENEEAVDDSQLPKDRFSAERLKGVDSTLKIQPAELGDSAVYLCASSLVGEGEKLFFGSGTQLSVL.

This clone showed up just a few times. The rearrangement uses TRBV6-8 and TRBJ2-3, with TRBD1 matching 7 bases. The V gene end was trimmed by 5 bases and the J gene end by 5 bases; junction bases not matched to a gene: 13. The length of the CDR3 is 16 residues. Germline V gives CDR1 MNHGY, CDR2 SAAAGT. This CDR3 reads CASSDTSTGPGDTQYF. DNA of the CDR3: TGTGCCAGCAGTGATACTTCGACAGGGCCAGGAGATACGCAGTATTTT.

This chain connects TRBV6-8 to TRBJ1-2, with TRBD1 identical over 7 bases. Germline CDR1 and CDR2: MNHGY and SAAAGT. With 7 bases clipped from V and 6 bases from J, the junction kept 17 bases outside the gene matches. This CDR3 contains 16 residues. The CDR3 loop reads CASNVEYRTGINGYTF. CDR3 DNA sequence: TGTGCCAGCAATGTCGAATATAGGACAGGAATTAATGGCTACACCTTC.

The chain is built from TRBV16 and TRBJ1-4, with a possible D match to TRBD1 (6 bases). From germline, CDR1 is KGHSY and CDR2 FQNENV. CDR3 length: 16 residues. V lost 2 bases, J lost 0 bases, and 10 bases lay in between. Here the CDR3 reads CASSQQKGATNEKLFF. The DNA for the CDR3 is TGTGCCAGCAGCCAACAAAAGGGGGCAACTAATGAAAAACTGTTTTTT. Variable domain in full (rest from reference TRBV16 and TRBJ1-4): GEEVAQTPKHLVRGEGQKAKLYCAPIKGHSYVFWYQQVLKNEFKFLISFQNENVFDETGMPKERFSAKCLPNSPCSLEIQATKLEDSAVYFCASSQQKGATNEKLFFGSGTQLSVL.

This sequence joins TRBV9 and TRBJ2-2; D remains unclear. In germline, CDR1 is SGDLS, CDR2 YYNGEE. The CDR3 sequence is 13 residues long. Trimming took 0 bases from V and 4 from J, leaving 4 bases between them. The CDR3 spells CASSVEGTGELFF. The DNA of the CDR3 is TGTGCCAGCAGCGTAGAAGGCACCGGGGAGCTGTTTTTT.

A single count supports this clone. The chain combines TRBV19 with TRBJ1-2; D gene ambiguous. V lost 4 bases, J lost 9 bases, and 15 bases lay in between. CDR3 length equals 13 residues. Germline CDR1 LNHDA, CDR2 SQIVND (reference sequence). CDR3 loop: CASSNGLVESYTF. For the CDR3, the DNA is TGTGCCAGTAGTAATGGATTGGTGGAGAGCTACACCTTC.

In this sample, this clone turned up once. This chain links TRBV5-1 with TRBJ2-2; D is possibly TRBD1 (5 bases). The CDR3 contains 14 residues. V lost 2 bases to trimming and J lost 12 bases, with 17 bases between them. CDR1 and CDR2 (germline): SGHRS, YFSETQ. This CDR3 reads CASSFEVKQAKLFF. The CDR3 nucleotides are TGCGCCAGCAGCTTTGAGGTCAAACAGGCGAAGCTGTTTTTT.

The CDR3 DNA sequence: TGTGCCAGCAGCTTAGGGCCTCTCGATGAAGGAGAGACCCAGTACTTC. Protein: CASSLGPLDEGETQYF. The J gene is TRBJ2-5, the V gene TRBV11-3, with no clear D. CDR3 length: 16 amino acids. Germline V CDR1 and CDR2: SGHNT, YENEEA. The V gene lost 1 base and the J gene lost 4 bases, with 16 bases spanning the gap.

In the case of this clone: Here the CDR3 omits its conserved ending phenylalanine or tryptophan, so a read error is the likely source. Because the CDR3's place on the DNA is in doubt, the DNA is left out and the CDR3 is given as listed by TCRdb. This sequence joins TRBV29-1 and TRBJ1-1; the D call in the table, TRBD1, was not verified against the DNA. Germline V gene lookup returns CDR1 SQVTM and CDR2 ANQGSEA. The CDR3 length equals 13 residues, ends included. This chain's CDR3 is CSVDVYDRAGNWL.

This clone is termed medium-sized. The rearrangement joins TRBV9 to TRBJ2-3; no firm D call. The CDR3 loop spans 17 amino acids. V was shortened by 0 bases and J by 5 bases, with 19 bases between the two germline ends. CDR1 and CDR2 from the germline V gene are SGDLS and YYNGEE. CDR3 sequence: CASSVALDLRVQDTQYF. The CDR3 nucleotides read TGTGCCAGCAGCGTAGCTTTAGACTTACGGGTTCAAGATACGCAGTATTTT. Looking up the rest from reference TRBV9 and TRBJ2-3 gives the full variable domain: DSGVTQTPKHLITATGQRVTLRCSPRSGDLSVYWYQQSLDQGLQFLIQYYNGEERAKGNILERFSAQQFPDLHSELNLSSLELGDSALYFCASSVALDLRVQDTQYFGPGTRLTVL.

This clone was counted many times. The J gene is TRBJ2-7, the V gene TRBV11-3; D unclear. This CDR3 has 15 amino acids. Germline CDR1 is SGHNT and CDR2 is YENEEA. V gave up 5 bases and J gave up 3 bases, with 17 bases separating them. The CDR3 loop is CASSRAQDAYYEQYV. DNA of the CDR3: TGTGCCAGCAGCAGAGCCCAGGACGCCTACTACGAGCAGTACGTC.

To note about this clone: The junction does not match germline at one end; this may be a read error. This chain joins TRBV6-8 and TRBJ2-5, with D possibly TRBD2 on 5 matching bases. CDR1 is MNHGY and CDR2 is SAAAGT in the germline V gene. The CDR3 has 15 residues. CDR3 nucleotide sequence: TGTGCCATCAGTGTTAGACTATCGACTCAAGAGACCCAGTACTTC. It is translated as CAISVRLSTQETQYF.

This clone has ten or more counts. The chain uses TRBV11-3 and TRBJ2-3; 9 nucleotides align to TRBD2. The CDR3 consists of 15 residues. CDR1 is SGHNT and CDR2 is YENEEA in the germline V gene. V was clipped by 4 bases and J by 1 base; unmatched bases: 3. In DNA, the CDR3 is TGTGCCAGCAGCTCCCAGCGGGGGGGCACAGATACGCAGTATTTT. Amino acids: CASSSQRGGTDTQYF.

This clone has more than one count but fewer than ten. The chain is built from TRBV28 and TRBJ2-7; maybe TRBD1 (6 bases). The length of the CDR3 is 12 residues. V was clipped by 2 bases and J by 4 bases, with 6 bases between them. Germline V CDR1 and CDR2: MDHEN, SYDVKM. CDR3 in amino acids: CASSLQGYEQYV. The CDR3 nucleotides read TGTGCCAGCAGTTTACAGGGGTACGAGCAGTACGTC.

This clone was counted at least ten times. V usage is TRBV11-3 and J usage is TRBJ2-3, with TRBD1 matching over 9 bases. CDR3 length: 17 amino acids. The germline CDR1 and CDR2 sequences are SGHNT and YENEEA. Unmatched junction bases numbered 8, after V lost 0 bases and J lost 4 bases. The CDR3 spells CASSLEWGTGRADTQYF. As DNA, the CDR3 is TGTGCCAGCAGCTTAGAATGGGGGACAGGGAGGGCAGATACGCAGTATTTT.

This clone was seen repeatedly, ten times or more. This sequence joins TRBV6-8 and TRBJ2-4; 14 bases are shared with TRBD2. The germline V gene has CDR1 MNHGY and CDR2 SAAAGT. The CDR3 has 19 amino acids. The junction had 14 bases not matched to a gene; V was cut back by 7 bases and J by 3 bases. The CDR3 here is CASTYPRLAGGPVKNIQYF. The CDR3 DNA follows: TGTGCCAGCACCTACCCCAGACTAGCGGGGGGGCCGGTCAAAAACATTCAGTACTTC.

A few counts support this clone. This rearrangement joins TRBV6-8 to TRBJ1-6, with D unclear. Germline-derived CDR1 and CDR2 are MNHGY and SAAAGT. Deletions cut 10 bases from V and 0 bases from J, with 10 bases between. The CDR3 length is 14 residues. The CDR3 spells CATLSSSYNSPLHF. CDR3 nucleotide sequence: TGTGCCACCTTGTCTAGCTCCTATAATTCACCCCTCCACTTT.